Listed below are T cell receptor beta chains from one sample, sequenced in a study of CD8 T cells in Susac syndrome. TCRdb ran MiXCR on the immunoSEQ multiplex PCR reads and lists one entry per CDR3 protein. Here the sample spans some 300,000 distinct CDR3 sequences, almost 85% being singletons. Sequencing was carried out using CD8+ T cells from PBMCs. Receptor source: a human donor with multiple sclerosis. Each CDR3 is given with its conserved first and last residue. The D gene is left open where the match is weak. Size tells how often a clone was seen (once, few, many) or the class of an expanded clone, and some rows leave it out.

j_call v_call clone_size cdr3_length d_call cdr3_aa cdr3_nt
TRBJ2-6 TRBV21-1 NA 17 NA CASSIQGGSSGANVLTF TGTGCCAGCAGCATACAGGGGGGGAGCTCTGGGGCCAACGTCCTGACTTTC
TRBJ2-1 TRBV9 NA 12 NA CASSSEGNEQFF TGTGCCAGCAGTTCGGAGGGCAATGAGCAGTTCTTC
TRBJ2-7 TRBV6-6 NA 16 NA CASSYPVGGVAYEQYF TGTGCCAGCAGTTACCCCGTGGGGGGAGTAGCCTACGAGCAGTACTTC
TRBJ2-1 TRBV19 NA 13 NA CASSYGGTDEQFF TGTGCCAGTAGTTACGGGGGCACGGATGAGCAGTTCTTC
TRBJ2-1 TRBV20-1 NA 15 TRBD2 CSARDLAGEYYEQFF TGCAGTGCTAGAGATTTAGCGGGAGAGTACTATGAGCAGTTCTTC
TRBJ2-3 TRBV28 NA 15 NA CASSFRDTSTDTQYF TGTGCCAGCAGTTTTCGGGACACGAGCACAGATACGCAGTATTTT
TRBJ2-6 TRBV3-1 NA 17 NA CASSQDLGVSGANVLTF TGTGCCAGCAGCCAAGATCTCGGGGTCTCTGGGGCCAACGTCCTGACTTTC
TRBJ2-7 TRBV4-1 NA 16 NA CASSQEGSGLTYEQYF TGCGCCAGCAGCCAAGAGGGAAGCGGTCTGACCTACGAGCAGTACTTC
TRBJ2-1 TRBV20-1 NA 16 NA CSARGAGQSRVGEQFF TGCAGTGCTAGGGGCGCGGGACAATCCCGGGTCGGCGAGCAGTTCTTC
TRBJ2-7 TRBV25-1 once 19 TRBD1 CASSPKEQGFRGSSYEQYF TGTGCCAGCAGTCCTAAAGAACAGGGGTTCAGGGGGAGCTCCTACGAGCAGTACTTC
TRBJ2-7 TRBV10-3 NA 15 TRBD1 CAIRTDRPDYYEQYF TGTGCCATCAGGACGGACAGGCCAGACTACTACGAGCAGTACTTC
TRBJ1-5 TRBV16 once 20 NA CASSQSGWGHDDFSNQPQHF TGTGCCAGCAGCCAATCAGGATGGGGACACGATGACTTTAGCAATCAGCCCCAGCATTTT
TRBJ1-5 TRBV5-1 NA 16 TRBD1 CASSLGDRESNQPQHF TGCGCCAGCAGCTTGGGGGACAGGGAAAGCAATCAGCCCCAGCATTTT
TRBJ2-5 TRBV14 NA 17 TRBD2 CASSRPGLAGALETQYF TGTGCCAGCAGCCGCCCGGGACTAGCGGGAGCATTGGAGACCCAGTACTTC
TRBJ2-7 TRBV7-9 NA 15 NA CASSDAVGQNYEQYF TGTGCCAGCAGCGACGCGGTTGGACAGAACTACGAGCAGTACTTC
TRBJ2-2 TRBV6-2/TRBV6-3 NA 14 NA CASSRTPNTGELFF TGTGCCAGCAGCCGTACACCGAACACCGGGGAGCTGTTTTTT
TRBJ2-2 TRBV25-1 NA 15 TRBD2 CASRGLAGEAGELFF TGTGCCAGCCGGGGACTAGCGGGAGAGGCCGGGGAGCTGTTTTTT
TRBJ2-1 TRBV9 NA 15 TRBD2 CASSGSSGSGYEQFF TGTGCCAGCAGCGGCTCTAGCGGGAGTGGCTATGAGCAGTTCTTC